A single sample is the source of the 2 T cell receptor beta chains below, sequenced in a study of T cells in severe cutaneous drug reactions. The patients sequenced had a carbamazepine-induced Stevens-Johnson syndrome or toxic epidermal necrolysis reaction. TCR subtype-specific primers in iRepertoire multiplex PCR prepared libraries for bulk and single-cell sequencing. After re-calling the multiplex PCR reads, TCRdb lists one entry per CDR3 protein, DNA absent. Seen in this sample are 20,000 to 25,000 distinct CDR3 sequences; the ten most common clones hold 7.5%. The sample was PBMCs. The receptors were gathered from a human donor with toxic epidermal necrolysis, a severe cutaneous drug reaction.

The chain has TRBV5-4 and TRBJ2-7; TCRdb indicates TRBD1, and absent DNA this call remains unverified. The CDR3 loop spans 14 amino acids. The V gene's germline CDR1 is SGHNT and CDR2 YYREEE (reference sequence). The CDR3 spells CASSLGGQGHEQYF.

This chain links TRBV20-1 with TRBJ1-1. Germline V CDR1 and CDR2: DFQATT, SNEGSKA (reference sequence). This CDR3 comprises 11 residues. CDR3 amino acids: CSAYLRTEAFF.